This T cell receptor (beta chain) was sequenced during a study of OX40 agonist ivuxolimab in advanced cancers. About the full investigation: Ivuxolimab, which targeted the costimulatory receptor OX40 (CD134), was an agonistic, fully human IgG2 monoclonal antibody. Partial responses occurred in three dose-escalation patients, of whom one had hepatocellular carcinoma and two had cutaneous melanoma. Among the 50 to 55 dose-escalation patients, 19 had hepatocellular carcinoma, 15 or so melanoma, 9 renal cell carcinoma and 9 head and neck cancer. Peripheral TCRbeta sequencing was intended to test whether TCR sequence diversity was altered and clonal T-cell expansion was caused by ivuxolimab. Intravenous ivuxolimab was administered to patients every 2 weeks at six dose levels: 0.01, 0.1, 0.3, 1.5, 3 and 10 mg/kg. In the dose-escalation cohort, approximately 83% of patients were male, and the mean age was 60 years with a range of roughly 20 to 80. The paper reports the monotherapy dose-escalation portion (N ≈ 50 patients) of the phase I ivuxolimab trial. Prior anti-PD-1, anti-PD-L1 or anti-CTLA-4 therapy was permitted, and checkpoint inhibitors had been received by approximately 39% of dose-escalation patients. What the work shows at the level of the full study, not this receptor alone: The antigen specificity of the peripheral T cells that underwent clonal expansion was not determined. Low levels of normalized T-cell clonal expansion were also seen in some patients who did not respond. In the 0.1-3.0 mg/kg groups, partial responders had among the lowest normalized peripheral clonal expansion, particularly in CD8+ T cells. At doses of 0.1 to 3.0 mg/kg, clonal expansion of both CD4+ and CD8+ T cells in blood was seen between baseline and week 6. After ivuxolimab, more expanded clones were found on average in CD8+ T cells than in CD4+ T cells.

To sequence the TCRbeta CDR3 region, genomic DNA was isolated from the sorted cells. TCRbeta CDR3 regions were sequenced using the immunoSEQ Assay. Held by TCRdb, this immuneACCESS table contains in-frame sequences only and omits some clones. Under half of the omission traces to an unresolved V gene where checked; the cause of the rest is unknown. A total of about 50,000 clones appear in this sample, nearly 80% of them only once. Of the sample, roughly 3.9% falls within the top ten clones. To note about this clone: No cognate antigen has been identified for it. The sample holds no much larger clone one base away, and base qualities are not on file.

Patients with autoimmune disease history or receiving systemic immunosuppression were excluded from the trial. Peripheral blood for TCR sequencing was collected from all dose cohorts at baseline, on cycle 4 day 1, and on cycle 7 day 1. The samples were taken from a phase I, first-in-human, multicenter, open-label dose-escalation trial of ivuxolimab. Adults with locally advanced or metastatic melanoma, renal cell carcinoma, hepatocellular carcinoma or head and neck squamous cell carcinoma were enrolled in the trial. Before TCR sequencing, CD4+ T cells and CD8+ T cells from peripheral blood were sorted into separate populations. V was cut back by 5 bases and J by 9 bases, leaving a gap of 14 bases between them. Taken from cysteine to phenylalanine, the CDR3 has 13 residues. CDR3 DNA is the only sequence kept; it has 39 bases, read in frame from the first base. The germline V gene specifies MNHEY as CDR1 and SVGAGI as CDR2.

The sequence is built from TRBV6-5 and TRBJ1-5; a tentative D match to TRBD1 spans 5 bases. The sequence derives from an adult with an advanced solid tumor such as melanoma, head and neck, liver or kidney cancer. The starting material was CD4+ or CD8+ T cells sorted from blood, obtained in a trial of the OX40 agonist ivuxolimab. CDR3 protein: CASSEDRGSPQHF. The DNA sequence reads TGTGCCAGCAGTGAGGATCGGGGGTCGCCCCAGCATTTT.